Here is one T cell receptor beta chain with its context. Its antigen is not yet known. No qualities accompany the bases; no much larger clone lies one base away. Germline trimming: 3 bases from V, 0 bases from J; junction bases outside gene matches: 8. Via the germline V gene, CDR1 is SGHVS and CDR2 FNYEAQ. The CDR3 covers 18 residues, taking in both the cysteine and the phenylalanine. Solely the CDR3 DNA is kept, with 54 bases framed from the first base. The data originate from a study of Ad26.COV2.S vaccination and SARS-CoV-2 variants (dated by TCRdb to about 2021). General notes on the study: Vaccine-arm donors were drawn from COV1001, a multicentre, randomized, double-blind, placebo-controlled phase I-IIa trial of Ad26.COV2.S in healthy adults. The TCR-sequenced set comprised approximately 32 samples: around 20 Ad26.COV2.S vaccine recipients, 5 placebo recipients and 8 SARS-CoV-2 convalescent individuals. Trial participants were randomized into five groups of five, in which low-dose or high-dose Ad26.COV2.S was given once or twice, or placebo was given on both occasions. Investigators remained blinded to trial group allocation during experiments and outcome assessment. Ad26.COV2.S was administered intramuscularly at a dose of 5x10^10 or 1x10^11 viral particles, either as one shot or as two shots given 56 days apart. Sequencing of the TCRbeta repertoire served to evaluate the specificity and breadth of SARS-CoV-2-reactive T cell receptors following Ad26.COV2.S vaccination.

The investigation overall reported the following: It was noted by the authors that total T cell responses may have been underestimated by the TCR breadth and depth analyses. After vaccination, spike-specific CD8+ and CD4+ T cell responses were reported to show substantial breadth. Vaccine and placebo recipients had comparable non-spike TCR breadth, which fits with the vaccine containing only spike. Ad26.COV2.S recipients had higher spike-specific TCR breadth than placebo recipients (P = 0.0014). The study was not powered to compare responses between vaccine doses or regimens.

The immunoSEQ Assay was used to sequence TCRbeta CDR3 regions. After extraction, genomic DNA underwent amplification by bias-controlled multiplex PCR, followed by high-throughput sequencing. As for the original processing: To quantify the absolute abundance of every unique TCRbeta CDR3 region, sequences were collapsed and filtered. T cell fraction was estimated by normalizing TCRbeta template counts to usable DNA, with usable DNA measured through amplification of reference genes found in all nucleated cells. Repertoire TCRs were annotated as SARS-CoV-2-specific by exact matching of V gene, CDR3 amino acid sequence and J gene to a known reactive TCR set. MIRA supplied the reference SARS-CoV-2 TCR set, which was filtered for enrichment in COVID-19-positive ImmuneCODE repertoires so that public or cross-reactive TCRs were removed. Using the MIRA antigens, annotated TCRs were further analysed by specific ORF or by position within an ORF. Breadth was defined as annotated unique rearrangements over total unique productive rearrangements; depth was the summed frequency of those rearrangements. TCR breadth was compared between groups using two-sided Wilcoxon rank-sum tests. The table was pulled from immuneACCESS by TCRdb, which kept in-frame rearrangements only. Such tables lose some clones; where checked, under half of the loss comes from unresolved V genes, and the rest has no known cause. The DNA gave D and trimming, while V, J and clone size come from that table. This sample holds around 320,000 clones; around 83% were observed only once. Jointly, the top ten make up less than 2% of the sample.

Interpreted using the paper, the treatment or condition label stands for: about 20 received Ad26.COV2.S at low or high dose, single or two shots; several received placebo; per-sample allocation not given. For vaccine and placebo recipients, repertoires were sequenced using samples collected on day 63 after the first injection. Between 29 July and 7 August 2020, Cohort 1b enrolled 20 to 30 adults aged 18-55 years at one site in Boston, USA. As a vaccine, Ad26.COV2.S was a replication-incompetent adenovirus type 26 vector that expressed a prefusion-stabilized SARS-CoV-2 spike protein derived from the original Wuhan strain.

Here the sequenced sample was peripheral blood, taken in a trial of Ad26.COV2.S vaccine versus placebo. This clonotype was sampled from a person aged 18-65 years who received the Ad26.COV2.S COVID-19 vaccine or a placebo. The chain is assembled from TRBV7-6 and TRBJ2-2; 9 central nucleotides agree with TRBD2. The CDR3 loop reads CASSFFLAGPSNTGELFF. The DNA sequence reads TGTGCCAGCAGCTTTTTCCTAGCGGGGCCCTCGAACACCGGGGAGCTGTTTTTT.